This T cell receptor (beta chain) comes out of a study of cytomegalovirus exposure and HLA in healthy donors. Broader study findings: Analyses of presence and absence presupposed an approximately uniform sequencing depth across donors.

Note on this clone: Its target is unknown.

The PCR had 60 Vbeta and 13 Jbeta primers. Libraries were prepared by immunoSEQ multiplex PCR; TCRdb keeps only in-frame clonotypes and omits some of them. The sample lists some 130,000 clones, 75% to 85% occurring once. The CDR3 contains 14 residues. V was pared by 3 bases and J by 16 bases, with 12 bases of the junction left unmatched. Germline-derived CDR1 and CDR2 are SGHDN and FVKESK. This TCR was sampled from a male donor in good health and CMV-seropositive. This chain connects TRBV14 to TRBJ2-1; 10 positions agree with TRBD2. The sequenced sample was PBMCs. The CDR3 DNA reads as TGTGCCAGCAGCCAGACCCCTAGCGGGGGCCGAGTTTTCTTC. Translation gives CASSQTPSGGRVFF.